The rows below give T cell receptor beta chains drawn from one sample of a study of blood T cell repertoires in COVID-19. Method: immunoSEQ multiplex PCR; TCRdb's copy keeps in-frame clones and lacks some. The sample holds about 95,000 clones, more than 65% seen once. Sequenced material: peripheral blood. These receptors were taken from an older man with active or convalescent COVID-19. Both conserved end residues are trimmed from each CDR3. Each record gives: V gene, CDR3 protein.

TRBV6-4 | ASSTQGGANYGYT
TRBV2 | ASHSFGEPTNGYT
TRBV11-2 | ASSLASGTYPSPLH
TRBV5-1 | ASTTGGPYGYT
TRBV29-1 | SVGASGGYEQF
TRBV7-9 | ASSTSGGIQETQY
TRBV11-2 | ASSPPFSGQGYNSPLH
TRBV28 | ASSLNLGQGSIEAF
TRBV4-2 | ASSLSGGAGDTQY
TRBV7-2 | ASSLLAGGPTDTQY
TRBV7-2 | ASSPRTGGDTQY
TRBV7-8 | ASSSSDSNQPQH
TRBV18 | ASSPSRGHGYT
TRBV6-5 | ASRYTGQTYGYT
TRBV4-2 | ASSLRRDRGEGGYT
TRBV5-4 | ASSYDRMGYGYT
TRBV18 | ASSPGQGGSYEQY
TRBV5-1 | ASSRGLAGRTQETQY
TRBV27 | ASSLSGEKLF
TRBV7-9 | ASSLTGGNPDTQY
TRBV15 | ATSRDPWSGGTDQPQH
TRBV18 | ASSITGGYEQY
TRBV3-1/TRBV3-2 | ASSQTTSGGLKQY
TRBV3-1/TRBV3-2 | ASSPNRRRATFYGYT
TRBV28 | ASSLLQNTGELF
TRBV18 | ASSPQGADTIY
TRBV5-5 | ASSAQTPGTGNQPQH
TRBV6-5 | ASRRTRQGTETQY
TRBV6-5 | ATRGLTGSNEKLF
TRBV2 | ASSEVGYEQY
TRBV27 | ASSLGQGIAEAF
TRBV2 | ASSVGLQSWEQY
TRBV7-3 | ASSLRAPLSYGYT
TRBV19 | ASSIPNAGELF
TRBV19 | ASSALQYEKLF
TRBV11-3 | ASSLGAGGTDTQY
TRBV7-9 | ASSRGSPSSYEQY
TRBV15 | ATSGTPQVRNTGELF
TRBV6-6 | ASSYSRAGTPGELF
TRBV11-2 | ASSPSGRGYGNEKLF
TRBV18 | ASSPTTGGGNIQY
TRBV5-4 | ASSLNRGPSYGYT
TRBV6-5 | ASSADRDQPQH
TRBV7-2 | ASSLGGLAGLEQY
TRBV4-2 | ASSQDGIRTSGSYEQY
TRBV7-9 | ASSLETGYGYT
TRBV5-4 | ASSWAARPNSYEQY
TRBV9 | ASSVAATGTYEQY
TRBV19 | ASSTAVSTDTQY
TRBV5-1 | ASSLGVGVSSGNTIY
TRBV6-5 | ASSYSRTGGGTEAF
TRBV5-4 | ASSFQRGPREQY
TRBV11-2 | ASSLPLAPYEQY
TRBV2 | ASRAGSYEQY
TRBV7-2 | ASSGAGVAGELF
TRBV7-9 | ASSFDRDNSPLH
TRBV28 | ASNVAGVAPLH